Below, 25 T cell receptor beta chains from the same sample are listed, as sequenced in a study of tumor-infiltrating lymphocytes in glioblastoma multiforme. TCR beta libraries were built from RNA through three nested multiplex PCR rounds using modified ARM-PCR. TCRdb redid the calling of the multiplex PCR reads with MiXCR, one entry per CDR3 protein. The sample records fewer than 25,000 distinct CDR3 sequences, 65% to 80% being singletons. Sequencing was carried out using peripheral blood. All receptors derive from a male donor with glioblastoma.

As for this clonotype: One end of the junction does not line up with germline, which may come from a read error. J is TRBJ1-2 and V is TRBV19; 8 bases line up with TRBD1. Per germline, CDR1 LNHDA and CDR2 SQIVND (reference sequence). The CDR3 spans 13 residues. CDR3 DNA: TGTGCCATTAGTGCCCAGGGGGCTGGGGGCTACACCTTC. This gives the protein CAISAQGAGGYTF.

This clonotype was counted a single time. The CDR3 carries no conserved terminal phenylalanine or tryptophan, so it likely arises from a read error. V and J are TRBV10-3 and TRBJ2-1; 9 nucleotides agree with TRBD2. CDR3 length: 15 amino acids. CDR1 is ENHRY, CDR2 SYGVKD, per germline. In nucleotides, the CDR3 is TGTGACATCAGTGAGTCTAGCGGGAAATACAATGAGCAGTTCTCC. Amino acid sequence: CDISESSGKYNEQFS.

The CDR3 here is CASRRTGGYNEQFF. The CDR3 bases are TGTGCCAGCAGGCGGACAGGGGGCTATAATGAGCAGTTCTTC. J is TRBJ2-1 and V is TRBV11-1; 11 bases match TRBD1. Germline trimming cut 6 bases from V and 7 bases from J; bases unmatched to any gene: 5. Germline V gives CDR1 SGHAT, CDR2 FQDESV (reference sequence). The CDR3 extends over 14 amino acids.

A note on this clonotype: An end of the junction differs from the germline gene, which may be a read error. The rearrangement joins TRBV29-1 to TRBJ2-3; D might be TRBD1 (5 bases). The CDR3 has 15 amino acids. Germline-derived CDR1 and CDR2 are SQVTM and ANQGSEA. The CDR3: CSVDLSNRRTDTQYF. As DNA, the CDR3 is TGCAGCGTTGATTTAAGTAACAGGCGCACGGATACGCAGTATTTT.

Notes on this clonotype: This could be a read error, since a much larger clone is one nucleotide away. The chain combines TRBV5-1 with TRBJ2-1; 10 nucleotides agree with TRBD2. The CDR3 consists of 15 residues. Trimming took 4 bases from V and 5 from J; bases not matched to a gene: 6. Germline V lookup: CDR1 SGHRS, CDR2 YFSETQ. The CDR3 sequence is CASSMKLAGDNEQFF. CDR3 DNA: TGCGCCAGCAGCATGAAGCTAGCGGGAGACAATGAGCAGTTCTTC.

By share, this clonotype ranks as medium-sized (0.01 to 0.1%). V is TRBV20-1 and J is TRBJ1-4; D gene uncertain. Germline assignment: CDR1 DFQATT and CDR2 SNEGSKA (reference sequence). Trimming shortened V by 3 bases and J by 3 bases, and 8 bases separated the two germline ends. The CDR3 sequence is 13 residues long. The CDR3 protein is CSASSAANEKLFF. CDR3 nucleotides: TGCAGTGCTAGCTCAGCGGCTAATGAAAAACTGTTTTTT.

The chain carries TRBV2 and TRBJ1-1; tentatively, D is TRBD1 (6 bases). Trimming shortened V by 6 bases and J by 2 bases, and 16 bases separated the two germline ends. This CDR3 has 15 amino acids. The V gene's germline CDR1 is SNHLY and CDR2 FYNNEI. Written as DNA, the CDR3 is TGTGCCAGCAGCATAATGGAAGGGGGAAACACTGAAGCTTTCTTT. It translates to CASSIMEGGNTEAFF.

V is TRBV4-2 and J is TRBJ2-7; unclear D gene. Germline CDR1 and CDR2: LGHNA and YNFKEQ. The germline V and J ends were trimmed by 1 base and 5 bases, with 9 bases remaining between them. The CDR3 extends over 13 amino acids. CDR3 in DNA: TGTGCCAGCAGCCAAGGCAGGTTTAACGAGCAGTACTTC. The encoded protein is CASSQGRFNEQYF.

The sample holds many counts of this clonotype. The V gene is TRBV6-6, the J gene TRBJ2-2; no reliable D call. Germline V gene sequence: CDR1 MNHNY, CDR2 SVGAGI (reference sequence). Deletions cut 6 bases from V and 1 base from J, with 18 bases between. This CDR3 is built from 17 residues. This CDR3 is CASSLTHDRWNTGELFF. Written as DNA, the CDR3 is TGTGCCAGCAGCCTAACTCACGACCGATGGAACACCGGGGAGCTGTTTTTT.

Only one count was recorded for this clonotype. At one end the junction does not follow the germline gene, possibly because of a read error. This sequence joins TRBV29-1 and TRBJ2-7; either TRBD1 or TRBD2 may fit D (5 bases each). CDR3 size: 13 residues. CDR1 is SQVTM, CDR2 ANQGSEA, per germline. CDR3 DNA: TGCAGCGTCATCATCGACAGCGGCTACGAGCACTACTTC. Translating it yields CSVIIDSGYEHYF.

As concerns this clonotype: This CDR3 is missing its conserved last phenylalanine or tryptophan, likely due to a read error. V gene TRBV10-3 combines with J gene TRBJ2-1; 12 nucleotides align to TRBD2. Unmatched junction bases numbered 6, after V lost 4 bases and J lost 8 bases. This CDR3 is built from 15 residues. Germline-derived CDR1 and CDR2 are ENHRY and SYGVKD. CDR3 in DNA: TGTGCCATCAGTGCGACTAGCGGGGGTAGCGATGAGCAGTTCCTC. Translated, it gives CAISATSGGSDEQFL.

The sample holds one count of this clonotype. An end of the junction differs from the germline gene, which may be a read error. The chain couples TRBV11-1 to TRBJ1-1, with 10 nucleotides matching TRBD1. Germline V gene lookup returns CDR1 SGHAT and CDR2 FQDESV (reference sequence). The CDR3 spans 15 residues. The CDR3: CASSFPGTGATEVFF. CDR3 nucleotides: TGTGCCAGCAGCTTCCCGGGGACAGGGGCCACTGAAGTTTTTTTT.

For this clonotype: Sequence at one end of the junction differs from germline and may be a read error. J is TRBJ1-1 and V is TRBV11-1; D gene ambiguous. CDR1 and CDR2 (germline): SGHAT, FQDESV (reference sequence). This CDR3 is 13 amino acids long. In DNA, the CDR3 is TGCGCCAGCAGCTTACGGGAGCCAACTGAAGCTTTCTTT. Protein product: CASSLREPTEAFF. The full variable domain, in which reference TRBV11-1 and TRBJ1-1 provide the parts outside the CDR3, is EAEVAQSPRYKITEKSQAVAFWCDPISGHATLYWYRQILGQGPELLVQFQDESVVDDSQLPKDRFSAERLKGVDSTLKIQPAELGDSAMYLCASSLREPTEAFFGQGTRLTVV.

In this sample, this clonotype turned up once. The chain is built from TRBV11-2 and TRBJ2-5; D call uncertain. CDR1 is SGHAT and CDR2 is FQNNGV in the germline V gene. The CDR3 has 17 residues. V was cut by 5 bases and J by 1 base, with 20 bases left in between. CDR3 sequence (DNA): TGTGCCAGCAGCACTGAGACTGGACCGTACACCCAAGAGACCCAGTACTTC. Translating it yields CASSTETGPYTQETQYF.

CDR3 nucleotide sequence: TGTGCCAGCAGCTTCTCCGGGACAGGCGCCTACAATGAGCAGTTCTTC. Its protein is CASSFSGTGAYNEQFF. V gene TRBV11-2 combines with J gene TRBJ2-1; TRBD1 matches 8 bases. This CDR3 is 16 amino acids long. The V gene end was trimmed by 3 bases and the J gene end by 2 bases; junction bases not matched to a gene: 6. CDR1 is SGHAT and CDR2 is FQNNGV in the germline V gene.

The rearrangement uses TRBV29-1 and TRBJ1-1; 7 nucleotides align to TRBD1. CDR1 and CDR2 (germline): SQVTM, ANQGSEA. With 2 bases clipped from V and 5 bases from J, the junction kept 2 bases outside the gene matches. The CDR3 length is 12 residues. The CDR3 region has the DNA TGCAGCGTTGAATCAGGGGGTACTGAAGCTTTCTTT. As protein: CSVESGGTEAFF.

This clonotype ranks as medium-sized (0.01 to 0.1%). The chain joins TRBV29-1 to TRBJ2-7; no clear D. Trimming cost V 1 base and J 7 bases, with 17 bases left between them. This CDR3 is built from 14 residues. Germline CDR1 is SQVTM and CDR2 is ANQGSEA. CDR3 DNA: TGCAGCGTTGAAGGTGTGGCAGGCGCGAGGGAGCAGTACTTC. Residues: CSVEGVAGAREQYF.

The J gene is TRBJ1-1, the V gene TRBV20-1; 7 positions match TRBD1. Germline CDR1 DFQATT, CDR2 SNEGSKA (reference sequence). The CDR3 consists of 14 residues. The J segment lost 6 bases and the V segment lost 5 bases, leaving 12 bases of the junction unmatched. In DNA, the CDR3 is TGCAGTGCTGAGGAGTGGAACAGGGGACCTGAAGCTTTCTTT. This gives the protein CSAEEWNRGPEAFF.

As concerns this clonotype: Compared with germline, one end of the junction differs, possibly owing to a read error. This rearrangement joins TRBV12-3 or TRBV12-4 to TRBJ2-7; 9 nucleotides match TRBD2. The CDR3 runs to 13 residues. CDR3: CASSPSGTYGQYF. The CDR3, as DNA: TGTGCCAGCAGCCCTAGCGGGACCTACGGGCAGTACTTT.

Regarding this clonotype: This may stem from a read error, because a much larger clone lies one nucleotide away. V and J are TRBV28 and TRBJ2-3; 7 nucleotides line up with TRBD2. The CDR3 has 16 amino acids. Germline CDR1 is MDHEN and CDR2 is SYDVKM. V trimming: 7 bases; J trimming: 4 bases; junction bases outside the gene matches: 14. CDR3 coding DNA: TGTGCCAGCACCGAGGGAGGGGCCCCTGGCGCAGATACGCAGTATTTT. Protein product: CASTEGGAPGADTQYF.

The rearrangement joins TRBV11-2 to TRBJ2-1, with TRBD2 identical over 9 bases. The CDR3 totals 15 residues. Germline CDR1 reads SGHAT; CDR2 reads FQNNGV. J gave up 6 bases and V 3 bases, and 6 bases lay outside the gene matches. The CDR3 DNA sequence: TGTGCCAGCAGCTTTCCAGCGGGAGGAGGCAATGAGCAGTTCTTC. Translation: CASSFPAGGGNEQFF. The full variable domain, rest sourced from reference TRBV11-2 and TRBJ2-1, is EAGVAQSPRYKIIEKRQSVAFWCNPISGHATLYWYQQILGQGPKLLIQFQNNGVVDDSQLPKDRFSAERLKGVDSTLKIQPAKLEDSAVYLCASSFPAGGGNEQFFGPGTRLTVL.

This clonotype has a count of ten or more. V usage is TRBV5-1 and J usage is TRBJ1-2; 8 bases agree with TRBD1. Trimming cost V 5 bases and J 3 bases; bases outside gene matches: 0. Looked up from germline, CDR1 is SGHRS and CDR2 is YFSETQ. This CDR3 spans 12 amino acids. Written as DNA, the CDR3 is TGCGCCAGCAGACAGGGGGACTATGGCTACACCTTC. Its translation: CASRQGDYGYTF.

This clonotype was counted only a few times. The chain links TRBV20-1 to TRBJ2-7, with a weak D call TRBD1 (5 bases). Trimming stripped 5 bases from V and 1 base from J, with 18 bases between. This CDR3 spans 15 amino acids. The V gene's germline CDR1 is DFQATT and CDR2 SNEGSKA (reference sequence). CDR3 amino acids: CSADPDIDQSYEQYF. In nucleotides, the CDR3 is TGCAGTGCTGACCCGGACATCGACCAGTCCTACGAGCAGTACTTC.

In its sample, this clonotype was seen a few times. The chain recombines TRBV4-3 with TRBJ2-4, with no clear D. The V gene lost 0 bases and the J gene lost 1 base, with 13 bases spanning the gap. CDR3 length: 17 amino acids. Germline V gene sequence: CDR1 LGHNA, CDR2 YSLEER. The DNA of the CDR3 is TGCGCCAGCAGCCAAGACTCGGGTAGTGGTGCCAAAAACATTCAGTACTTC. Translated: CASSQDSGSGAKNIQYF.

To note about this clonotype: Germline is not matched at one junction end, which may reflect a read error. The V and J genes are TRBV11-1 and TRBJ1-1, with D possibly being TRBD1 (5 bases). The CDR3 length is 15 residues. Per the germline V gene, CDR1 is SGHAT and CDR2 is FQDESV (reference sequence). CDR3 nucleotide sequence: TGTACCAGCAGCTCAGACCCGGGACGGACCCTAGGGGCTTTCTTC. It specifies CTSSSDPGRTLGAFF.